The present TCR beta chain was sequenced within a study of regulatory T cells in long-lasting Graves disease. iRepertoire HTBI primers and Arm-PCR of CDR3 regions built TCR beta libraries. MiXCR was run by TCRdb on the multiplex PCR reads, yielding one entry per CDR3 protein. The sample lists 580,000 or so distinct CDR3 sequences; roughly 16% were seen once. Regarding the study as a whole: The study found TRBV28, TRBJ1-2 and TRBJ2-5 favored in persistent disease. Only a small sample size was used, which may have cut accuracy.

This CDR3 has 14 amino acids. Germline lookup yields CDR1 ENHRY and CDR2 SYGVKD. The sample holds a few counts of this clonotype. Its cognate antigen is unknown. A read error may account for a junction end that differs from germline. Time point: newly diagnosed GD, antithyroid drugs for less than 3 months. The authors made the TCR library using RNA they extracted from PBMCs. EDTA tubes held 8 to 10 milliliters of peripheral blood from each patient. This same sample was also part of a study on T cells in Graves' hyperthyroidism and ophthalmopathy. That report adds: Exclusion followed for patients with uncontrolled infection, other autoimmune disease, pregnancy or lactation.

The origin of this receptor is a man aged 18 to 30 with Graves disease. This chain connects TRBV10-3 to TRBJ2-1; 9 nucleotides agree with TRBD1. The source was peripheral blood mononuclear cells (PBMCs), collected at new diagnosis, from a patient treated with antithyroid drugs. This CDR3 reads CANSPGTGMNEQFF. DNA of the CDR3: TGTGCCAACAGTCCCGGGACAGGGATGAATGAGCAGTTCTTC.